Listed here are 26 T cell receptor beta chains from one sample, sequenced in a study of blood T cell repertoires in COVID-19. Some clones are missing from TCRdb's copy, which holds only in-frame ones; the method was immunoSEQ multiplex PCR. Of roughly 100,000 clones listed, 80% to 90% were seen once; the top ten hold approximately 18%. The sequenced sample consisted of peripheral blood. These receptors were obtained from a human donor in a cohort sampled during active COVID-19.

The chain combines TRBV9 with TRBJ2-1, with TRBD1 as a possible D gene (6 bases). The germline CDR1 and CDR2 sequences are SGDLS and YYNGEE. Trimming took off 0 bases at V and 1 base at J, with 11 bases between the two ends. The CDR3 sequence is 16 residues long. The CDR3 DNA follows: TGTGCCAGCAGCGTAGGGGACACCGCTTCCTACAATGAGCAGTTCTTC. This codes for CASSVGDTASYNEQFF.

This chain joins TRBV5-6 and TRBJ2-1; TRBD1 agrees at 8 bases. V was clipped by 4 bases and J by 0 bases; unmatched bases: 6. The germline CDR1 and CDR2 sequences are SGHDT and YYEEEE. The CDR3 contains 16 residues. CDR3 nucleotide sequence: TGTGCCAGCAGCGCATACAGGGGGAGCTCCTACAATGAGCAGTTCTTC. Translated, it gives CASSAYRGSSYNEQFF. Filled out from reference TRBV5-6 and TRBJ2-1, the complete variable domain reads DAGVTQSPTHLIKTRGQQVTLRCSPKSGHDTVSWYQQALGQGPQFIFQYYEEEERQRGNFPDRFSGHQFPNYSSELNVNALLLGDSALYLCASSAYRGSSYNEQFFGPGTRLTVL.

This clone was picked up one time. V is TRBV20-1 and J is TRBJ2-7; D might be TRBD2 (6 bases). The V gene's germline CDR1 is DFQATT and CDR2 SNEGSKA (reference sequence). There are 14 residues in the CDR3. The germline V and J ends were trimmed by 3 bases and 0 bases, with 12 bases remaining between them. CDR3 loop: CSASDAGSSYEQYF. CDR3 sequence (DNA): TGCAGTGCTAGTGATGCGGGGAGCTCCTACGAGCAGTACTTC.

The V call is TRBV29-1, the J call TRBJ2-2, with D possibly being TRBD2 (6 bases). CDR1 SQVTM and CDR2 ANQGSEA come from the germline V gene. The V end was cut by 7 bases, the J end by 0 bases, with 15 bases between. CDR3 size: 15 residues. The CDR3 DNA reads TGCAGCGCCCGTGAACCGGGGGCGAACACCGGGGAGCTGTTTTTT. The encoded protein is CSAREPGANTGELFF.

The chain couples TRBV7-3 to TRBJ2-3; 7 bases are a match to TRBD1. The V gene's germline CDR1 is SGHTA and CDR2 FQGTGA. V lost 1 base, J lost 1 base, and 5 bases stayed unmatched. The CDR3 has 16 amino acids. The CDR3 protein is CASSLSTGAGTDTQYF. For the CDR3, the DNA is TGTGCCAGCAGCTTAAGCACAGGGGCAGGCACAGATACGCAGTATTTT.

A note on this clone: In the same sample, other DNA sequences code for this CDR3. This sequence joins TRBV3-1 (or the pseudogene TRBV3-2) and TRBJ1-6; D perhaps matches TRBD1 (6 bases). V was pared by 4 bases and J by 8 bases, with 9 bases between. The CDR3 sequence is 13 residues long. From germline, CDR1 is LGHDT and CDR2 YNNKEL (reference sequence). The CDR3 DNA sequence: TGTGCCAGCAGCCTATCAGGGGATTCACCCCTCCACTTT. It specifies CASSLSGDSPLHF.

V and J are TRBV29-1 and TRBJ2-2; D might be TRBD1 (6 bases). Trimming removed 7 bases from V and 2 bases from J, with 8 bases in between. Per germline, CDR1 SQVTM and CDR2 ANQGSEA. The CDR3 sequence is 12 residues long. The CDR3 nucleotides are TGCAGCGGGACAGATAACACCGGGGAGCTGTTTTTT. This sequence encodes CSGTDNTGELFF.

The CDR3 here is CASSLYQGATNEKLFF. The CDR3 DNA follows: TGTGCCAGCAGTTTATACCAGGGCGCAACTAATGAAAAACTGTTTTTT. The gene calls are TRBV6-5 and TRBJ1-4; weak D call: TRBD1 (5 bases). Germline V gene lookup returns CDR1 MNHEY and CDR2 SVGAGI. The CDR3 runs 16 residues. The V end was cut by 4 bases, the J end by 0 bases, with 12 bases between.

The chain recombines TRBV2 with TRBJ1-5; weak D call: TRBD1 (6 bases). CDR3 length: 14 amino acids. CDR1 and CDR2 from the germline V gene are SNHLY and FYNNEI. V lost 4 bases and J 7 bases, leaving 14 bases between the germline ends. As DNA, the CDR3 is TGTGCCAGCAGTGGTTCGGGGGGGCGGCAGCCCCAGCATTTT. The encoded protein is CASSGSGGRQPQHF.

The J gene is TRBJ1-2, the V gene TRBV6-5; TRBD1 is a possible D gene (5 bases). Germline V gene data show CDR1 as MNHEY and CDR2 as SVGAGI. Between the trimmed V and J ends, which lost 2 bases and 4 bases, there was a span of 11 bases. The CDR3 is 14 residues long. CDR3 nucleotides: TGTGCCAGCAGTTACCGGCGCGGGGGCTATGGCTACACCTTC. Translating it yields CASSYRRGGYGYTF.

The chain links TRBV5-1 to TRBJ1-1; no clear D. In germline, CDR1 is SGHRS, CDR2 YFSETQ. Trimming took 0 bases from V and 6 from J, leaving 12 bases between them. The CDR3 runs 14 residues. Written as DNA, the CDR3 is TGCGCCAGCAGCTTGGCTGGAAGGAGAGCTGAAGCTTTCTTT. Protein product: CASSLAGRRAEAFF.

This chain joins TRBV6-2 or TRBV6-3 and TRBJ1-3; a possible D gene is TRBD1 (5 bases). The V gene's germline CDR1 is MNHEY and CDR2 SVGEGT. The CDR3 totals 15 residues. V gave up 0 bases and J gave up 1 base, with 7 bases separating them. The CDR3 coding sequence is TGTGCCAGCAGTTACTCGTCAGGGTCTGGAAACACCATATATTTT. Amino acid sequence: CASSYSSGSGNTIYF.

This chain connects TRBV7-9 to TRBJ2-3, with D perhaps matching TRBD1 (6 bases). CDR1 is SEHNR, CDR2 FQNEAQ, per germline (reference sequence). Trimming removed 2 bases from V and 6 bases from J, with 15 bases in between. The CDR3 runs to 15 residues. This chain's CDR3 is CASSLSYRVTDTQYF. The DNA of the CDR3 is TGTGCCAGCAGCTTAAGTTACAGGGTCACGGATACGCAGTATTTT.

In nucleotides, the CDR3 is TGTGCCAGCAGCCAGGGACTAGCGGGGGGGCGTTACAATGAGCAGTTCTTC. Its protein is CASSQGLAGGRYNEQFF. The rearrangement uses TRBV3-1 (or the pseudogene TRBV3-2) and TRBJ2-1; 16 positions match TRBD2. Germline CDR1 reads LGHDT; CDR2 reads YNNKEL (reference sequence). With 3 bases clipped from V and 4 bases from J, the junction kept 3 bases outside the gene matches. The CDR3 sequence is 17 residues long.

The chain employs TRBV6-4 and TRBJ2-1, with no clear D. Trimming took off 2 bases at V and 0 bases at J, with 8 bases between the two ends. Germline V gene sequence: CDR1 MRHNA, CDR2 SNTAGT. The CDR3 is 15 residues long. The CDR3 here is CASSDTESSYNEQFF. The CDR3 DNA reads TGTGCCAGCAGTGACACAGAGAGCTCCTACAATGAGCAGTTCTTC.

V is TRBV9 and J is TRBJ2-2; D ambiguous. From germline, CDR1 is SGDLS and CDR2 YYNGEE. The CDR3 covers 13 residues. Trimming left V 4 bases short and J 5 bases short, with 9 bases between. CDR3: CASSTYTTGELFF. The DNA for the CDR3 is TGTGCCAGCAGCACCTATACTACCGGGGAGCTGTTTTTT.

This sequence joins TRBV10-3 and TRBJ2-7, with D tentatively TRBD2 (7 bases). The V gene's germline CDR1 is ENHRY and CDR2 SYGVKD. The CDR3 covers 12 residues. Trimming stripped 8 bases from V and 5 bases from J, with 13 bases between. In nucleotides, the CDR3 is TGTGCCATCGGGGGGGGGCCCCACGAGCAGTACTTC. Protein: CAIGGGPHEQYF.

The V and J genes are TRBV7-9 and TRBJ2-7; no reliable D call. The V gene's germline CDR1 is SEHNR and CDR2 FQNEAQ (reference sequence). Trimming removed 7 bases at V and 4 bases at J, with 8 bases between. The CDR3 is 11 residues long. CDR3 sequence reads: CASTTSYEQYF. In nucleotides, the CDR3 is TGTGCCAGCACCACTTCTTACGAGCAGTACTTC. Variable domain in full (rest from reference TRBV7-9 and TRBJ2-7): DTGVSQNPRHKITKRGQNVTFRCDPISEHNRLYWYRQTLGQGPEFLTYFQNEAQLEKSRLLSDRFSAERPKGSFSTLEIQRTEQGDSAMYLCASTTSYEQYFGPGTRLTVT.

The CDR3 bases are TGTGCCAGCAGCGCAACCCCGGGACTTTCGGGTTCACCCCTCCACTTT. Its translation is CASSATPGLSGSPLHF. This rearrangement joins TRBV5-6 to TRBJ1-6; D may be TRBD1 (5 bases). V was shortened by 4 bases and J by 9 bases, with 20 bases between the two germline ends. This CDR3 region has 16 residues. Germline lookup yields CDR1 SGHDT and CDR2 YYEEEE.

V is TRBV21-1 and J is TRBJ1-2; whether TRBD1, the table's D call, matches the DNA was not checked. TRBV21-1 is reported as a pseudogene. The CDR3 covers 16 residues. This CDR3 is CASSTNRSTGFYGYTF. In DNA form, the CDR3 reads TGTGCCAGCAGCACGAACCGTTCGACAGGTTTCTATGGCTACACCTTC.

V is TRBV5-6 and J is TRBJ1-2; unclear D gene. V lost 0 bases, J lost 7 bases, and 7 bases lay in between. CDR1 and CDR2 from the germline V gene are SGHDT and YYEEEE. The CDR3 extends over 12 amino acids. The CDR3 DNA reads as TGTGCCAGCAGCTTGGCTAGTGGTGGCTACACCTTC. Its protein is CASSLASGGYTF.

The CDR3, as DNA: TGTGCCAGCAGGCCTATGAACACTGAAGCTTTCTTT. The encoded protein is CASRPMNTEAFF. The chain combines TRBV11-2 with TRBJ1-1; unclear D gene. The CDR3 spans 12 residues. Per the germline V gene, CDR1 is SGHAT and CDR2 is FQNNGV. The V end lost 6 bases, the J end lost 0 bases, and 5 bases lay between the germline ends.

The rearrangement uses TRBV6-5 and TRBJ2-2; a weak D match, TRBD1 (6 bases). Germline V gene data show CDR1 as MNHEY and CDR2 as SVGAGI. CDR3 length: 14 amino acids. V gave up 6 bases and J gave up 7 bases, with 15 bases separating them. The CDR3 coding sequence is TGTGCCAGCAGCAGGACAGCCGTTGGCGGGGAGCTGTTTTTT. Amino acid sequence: CASSRTAVGGELFF.

DNA for the CDR3: TGTGCCAGCACCCCGAGCTCCTACGAGCAGTACTTC. Translated: CASTPSSYEQYF. V and J are TRBV28 and TRBJ2-7; no firm D call. This CDR3 region has 12 residues. The V and J ends lost 7 bases and 0 bases respectively, with 7 bases between them. The germline CDR1 and CDR2 sequences are MDHEN and SYDVKM.

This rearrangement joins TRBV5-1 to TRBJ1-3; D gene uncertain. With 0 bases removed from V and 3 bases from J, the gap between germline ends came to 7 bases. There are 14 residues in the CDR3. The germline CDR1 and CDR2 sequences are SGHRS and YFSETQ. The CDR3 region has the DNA TGCGCCAGCAGCTTGGCGGGAAATGGAAACACCATATATTTT. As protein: CASSLAGNGNTIYF.

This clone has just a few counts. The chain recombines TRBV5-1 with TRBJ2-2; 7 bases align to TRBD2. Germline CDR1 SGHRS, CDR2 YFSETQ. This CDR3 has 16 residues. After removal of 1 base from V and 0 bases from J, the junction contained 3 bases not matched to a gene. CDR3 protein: CASSLLGLTNTGELFF. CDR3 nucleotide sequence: TGCGCCAGCAGCTTGTTGGGACTAACGAACACCGGGGAGCTGTTTTTT.